This TCR beta chain was captured by sequencing in a study of T cell repertoires in cytomegalovirus infection. Study findings and constraints: CMV-specific HLA-C-restricted TCR beta clonotypes dominated the ex vivo response.

TCRdb independently ran MiXCR on the reads; one entry per CDR3 protein. The sample lists some 110,000 distinct CDR3 sequences, around a tenth occurring once. This clonotype was observed a few times. Its specificity is not known. Compared with germline, one end of the junction differs, possibly owing to a read error. The CDR3 spans 14 residues. The germline CDR1 and CDR2 sequences are SGHTA and FQGNSA. Sequenced material: PBMCs, sequenced either directly or after in vitro stimulation (not recorded which). This receptor was obtained from a human donor in good health (CMV status not recorded). Some clones in this sample may be carry-over from other donors' samples. The chain has TRBV7-2 and TRBJ2-1; TRBD2 matches at 10 bases. CDR3 protein: CASGLAAGGNEQFF. In nucleotides, the CDR3 is TGTGCCAGCGGCTTAGCAGCGGGAGGGAATGAGCAGTTCTTC.